This note documents a single T cell receptor beta chain sequence. The CDR3 sequence is 12 residues long. The germline V and J ends were trimmed by 2 bases and 5 bases, with 9 bases remaining between them. Germline V gives CDR1 GTSNPN, CDR2 SVGIG (reference sequence). This sample is part of a study of technical replicates of blood from several donors. The assay was immunoSEQ multiplex PCR, and TCRdb's table has in-frame clones only and misses some. The sample lists roughly 79,000 clones, nearly 97% seen once, with roughly 0.4% in the top ten. The sample consisted of T cells isolated from PBMCs. The chain employs TRBV30 and TRBJ1-2; no clear D. The TCR was taken from a human donor in good health. CDR3 bases: TGTGCCTGGAGTTGGGCTGAATATGGCTACACCTTC. It yields the protein CAWSWAEYGYTF. The whole variable domain, filled in from reference TRBV30 and TRBJ1-2, reads SQTIHQWPATLVQPVGSPLSLECTVEGTSNPNLYWYRQAAGRGLQLLFYSVGIGQISSEVPQNLSASRPQDRQFILSSKKLLLSDSGFYLCAWSWAEYGYTFGSGTRLTVV.